These 11 T cell receptor beta chains originate from one sample sequenced in a study of blood T cell repertoires in COVID-19. Libraries were prepared by immunoSEQ multiplex PCR; TCRdb keeps only in-frame clonotypes and omits some of them. The data show about 87,000 clones, around 87% seen once. Sequenced material: peripheral blood. These receptors all stem from a man in his forties with acute or convalescent COVID-19.

The V call is TRBV19, the J call TRBJ1-5, with TRBD1 identical over 8 bases. CDR1 is LNHDA and CDR2 is SQIVND in the germline V gene (reference sequence). This CDR3 spans 12 amino acids. After removal of 6 bases from V and 7 bases from J, the junction contained 2 bases not matched to a gene. CDR3 sequence: CASRNRGQPQHF. DNA of the CDR3: TGTGCCAGTAGAAACAGGGGGCAGCCCCAGCATTTT.

This clone was counted once. The chain links TRBV7-9 to TRBJ2-1; D unclear. The CDR3 loop spans 13 amino acids. V lost 5 bases and J lost 7, with 12 bases in between. Germline V gives CDR1 SEHNR, CDR2 FQNEAQ (reference sequence). The CDR3 nucleotides are TGTGCCAGCAGCCCTGTATTAGTTAATGAGCAGTTCTTC. This codes for CASSPVLVNEQFF. Full variable domain (outside the CDR3, taken from reference TRBV7-9 and TRBJ2-1): DTGVSQNPRHKITKRGQNVTFRCDPISEHNRLYWYRQTLGQGPEFLTYFQNEAQLEKSRLLSDRFSAERPKGSFSTLEIQRTEQGDSAMYLCASSPVLVNEQFFGPGTRLTVL.

V gene TRBV5-6 combines with J gene TRBJ2-1, with 10 positions matching TRBD2. The CDR3 contains 16 residues. Losses at the gene ends were 4 bases for V and 1 base for J; bases not matched to a gene: 5. CDR1 and CDR2 from the germline V gene are SGHDT and YYEEEE. The CDR3 loop reads CASSLISGRSYNEQFF. In nucleotides, the CDR3 is TGTGCCAGCAGCCTGATTAGCGGGAGGTCCTACAATGAGCAGTTCTTC.

The chain joins TRBV19 to TRBJ1-5, with 9 nucleotides matching TRBD1. Germline CDR1 and CDR2: LNHDA and SQIVND (reference sequence). CDR3 length equals 15 residues. V trimming: 5 bases; J trimming: 3 bases; junction bases outside the gene matches: 5. The DNA for the CDR3 is TGTGCCAGTAGTCGACAGGGGGGAGTCAATCAGCCCCAGCATTTT. This sequence encodes CASSRQGGVNQPQHF.

The chain employs TRBV6-6 and TRBJ2-1; 8 bases fit TRBD2. CDR1 and CDR2 from the germline V gene are MNHNY and SVGAGI (reference sequence). After removal of 6 bases from V and 5 bases from J, the junction contained 6 bases not matched to a gene. This CDR3 spans 14 amino acids. CDR3 region: CASSRSGANNEQFF. The DNA of the CDR3 is TGTGCCAGCAGCCGTAGCGGGGCTAACAATGAGCAGTTCTTC.

This clone was counted a few times. V and J are TRBV9 and TRBJ1-6; D is unresolved. Germline-derived CDR1 and CDR2 are SGDLS and YYNGEE. The CDR3 is made up of 15 amino acids. Between the trimmed V and J ends, which lost 3 bases and 1 base, there was a span of 8 bases. CDR3 region: CASSAPGSYNSPLHF. CDR3 coding DNA: TGTGCCAGCAGCGCCCCGGGGTCCTATAATTCACCCCTCCACTTT.

The chain joins TRBV7-9 to TRBJ2-7; D perhaps matches TRBD2 (5 bases). CDR3 size: 13 residues. Germline values: CDR1 SEHNR, CDR2 FQNEAQ (reference sequence). Between the trimmed V and J ends, which lost 5 bases and 7 bases, there was a span of 15 bases. CDR3 DNA: TGTGCCAGCAGCCCTGTCGGTCGGGGAGAGCAGTACTTC. Its translation: CASSPVGRGEQYF.

The rearrangement uses TRBV6-5 and TRBJ1-2; possibly TRBD1 for D (6 bases). V was trimmed by 6 bases and J by 8 bases, leaving 16 bases between them. Looked up from germline, CDR1 is MNHEY and CDR2 is SVGAGI. This CDR3 spans 13 amino acids. The CDR3, as DNA: TGTGCCAGCAGGGTGGACAGAAATAGCGGCTACACCTTC. Translated: CASRVDRNSGYTF.

A few counts support this clone. The chain links TRBV11-1 to TRBJ1-6; D remains ambiguous. The germline gives CDR1 SGHAT, CDR2 FQDESV (reference sequence). Trimming shortened V by 3 bases and J by 6 bases, and 9 bases separated the two germline ends. This CDR3 is built from 14 residues. CDR3 protein: CASSLAVANSPLHF. DNA for the CDR3: TGTGCCAGCAGCTTGGCGGTTGCTAATTCACCCCTCCACTTT.

The genes are TRBV5-6 and TRBJ2-7; D is unresolved. Between the trimmed V and J ends, which lost 2 bases and 2 bases, there was a span of 8 bases. Per germline, CDR1 SGHDT and CDR2 YYEEEE. CDR3 length: 13 amino acids. The CDR3 loop is CASSFSSTYEQYF. In DNA, the CDR3 is TGTGCCAGCAGCTTCTCCTCTACCTACGAGCAGTACTTC.

The rearrangement joins TRBV10-3 to TRBJ2-3, with TRBD1 identical over 9 bases. Germline V gene data show CDR1 as ENHRY and CDR2 as SYGVKD. V shed 6 bases, J shed 2 bases, and the junction held 3 bases outside the gene matches. The CDR3 consists of 14 residues. CDR3 bases: TGTGCCATCAGGGGGACAGGGACCACAGATACGCAGTATTTT. Amino acids: CAIRGTGTTDTQYF.